The 30 T cell receptor beta chains given below trace back to one sample, sequenced in a study of blood T cell repertoires in COVID-19. TCRdb's copy holds only in-frame clones and misses some; the assay was immunoSEQ multiplex PCR. Of about 270,000 clones in the sample, around 93% were seen once. Input material: PBMCs or T cells enriched from blood (not recorded which). These receptors were collected from a middle-aged man who had been exposed to COVID-19.

The chain links TRBV28 to TRBJ1-1; D perhaps matches TRBD1 (5 bases). CDR1 is MDHEN, CDR2 SYDVKM, per germline. The CDR3 has 15 residues. V lost 2 bases and J lost 5, with 15 bases in between. The CDR3 DNA is TGTGCCAGCAGTTTACCTACAGGCCCGGGTACTGAAGCTTTCTTT. Residues: CASSLPTGPGTEAFF. The full variable domain, with the rest looked up from reference TRBV28 and TRBJ1-1, is DVKVTQSSRYLVKRTGEKVFLECVQDMDHENMFWYRQDPGLGLRLIYFSYDVKMKEKGDIPEGYSVSREKKERFSLILESASTNQTSMYLCASSLPTGPGTEAFFGQGTRLTVV.

The chain links TRBV25-1 to TRBJ1-6, with a weak D call TRBD1 (5 bases). Germline V gene lookup returns CDR1 MGHDK and CDR2 SYGVNS. There are 15 residues in the CDR3. V shed 4 bases and J shed 6 bases, with 13 bases lying between them. CDR3 sequence: CASSGRGSGNSPLHF. The DNA for the CDR3 is TGTGCCAGCAGTGGGCGGGGGTCAGGTAATTCACCCCTCCACTTT.

This clone was seen a handful of times. V gene TRBV28 combines with J gene TRBJ2-1; 8 bases fit TRBD2. Trimming removed 6 bases from V and 7 bases from J; junction bases left unmatched: 8. The CDR3 extends over 14 amino acids. In germline, CDR1 is MDHEN, CDR2 SYDVKM. CDR3 in DNA: TGTGCCAGCAGGTCTCGCGGGAGGAGGAATGAGCAGTTCTTC. The encoded protein is CASRSRGRRNEQFF.

This chain connects TRBV7-9 to TRBJ2-1; D uncertain. Germline V gives CDR1 SEHNR, CDR2 FQNEAQ (reference sequence). Deletions cut 0 bases from V and 9 bases from J, with 12 bases between. The CDR3 totals 14 residues. The CDR3 sequence: CASSLAAEFSEQFF. CDR3 sequence (DNA): TGTGCCAGCAGCTTAGCTGCGGAGTTTTCTGAGCAGTTCTTC.

The chain has TRBV2 and TRBJ2-1; perhaps TRBD1 as D (8 bases). This CDR3 spans 16 amino acids. Germline V lookup: CDR1 SNHLY, CDR2 FYNNEI. V shed 4 bases and J shed 4 bases, with 17 bases lying between them. The CDR3 DNA is TGTGCCAGCAGTGGAAGACAGGGGAGGGAGTACAATGAGCAGTTCTTC. It codes for CASSGRQGREYNEQFF.

V is TRBV28 and J is TRBJ2-7, with a tentative D call TRBD1 (6 bases). CDR3 length equals 14 residues. Germline-derived CDR1 and CDR2 are MDHEN and SYDVKM. V was shortened by 5 bases and J by 5 bases, with 16 bases between the two germline ends. The CDR3 DNA follows: TGTGCCAGCAGTCTTTCCGGGACACCTCACGAGCAGTACTTC. Protein sequence: CASSLSGTPHEQYF.

The chain couples TRBV7-8 to TRBJ2-2, with no clear D. Germline CDR1 reads SGHVS; CDR2 reads FQNEAQ. The CDR3 sequence is 14 residues long. Deletions cut 6 bases from V and 7 bases from J, with 15 bases between. The CDR3 reads CASSYLVSGGELFF. Written as DNA, the CDR3 is TGTGCCAGCAGTTACTTAGTATCTGGCGGGGAGCTGTTTTTT.

This clone was found once. The chain uses TRBV4-1 and TRBJ2-4; TRBD1 agrees at 10 bases. Trimming at V came to 4 bases and at J to 5 bases, leaving 2 bases not matched to a gene. The CDR3 spans 14 residues. Germline V gene sequence: CDR1 MGHRA, CDR2 YSYEKL. The CDR3 nucleotides read TGCGCCAGCAGCCCGACAGGGGGCGAAAACATTCAGTACTTC. As protein: CASSPTGGENIQYF.

This clone came up once. The junction departs from the called germline gene at one end, perhaps through a read error. The V gene is TRBV6-1, the J gene TRBJ2-1, with 14 bases aligning to TRBD2. In germline, CDR1 is MNHNS, CDR2 SASEGT. CDR3 size: 15 residues. The CDR3 loop is CASSQAGLAGDGQFF. The DNA of the CDR3 is TGTGCCAGCAGTCAAGCGGGACTAGCGGGAGACGGGCAGTTCTTC.

The V call is TRBV11-3, the J call TRBJ2-1; 7 bases fit TRBD1. Germline values: CDR1 SGHNT, CDR2 YENEEA. The CDR3 is 13 residues long. V dropped 1 base and J dropped 12; count of bases not matched to a gene: 6. The CDR3 is CASSLGVAGGQFF. The CDR3 coding sequence is TGTGCCAGCAGCTTAGGGGTCGCAGGGGGGCAGTTCTTC.

The genes are TRBV11-3 and TRBJ2-1, with D tentatively TRBD1 (6 bases). Trimming took off 0 bases at V and 0 bases at J, with 6 bases between the two ends. Germline CDR1 reads SGHNT; CDR2 reads YENEEA. The CDR3 spans 15 residues. The CDR3 nucleotides read TGTGCCAGCAGCTTAGAGGGGGCCTCCTACAATGAGCAGTTCTTC. It encodes CASSLEGASYNEQFF.

This clone was seen more than once but under ten times. This chain joins TRBV19 and TRBJ2-7, with 9 positions matching TRBD1. Trimming cost V 5 bases and J 2 bases; bases outside gene matches: 7. Germline loops: CDR1 LNHDA, CDR2 SQIVND (reference sequence). The CDR3 covers 15 residues. CDR3 in amino acids: CASSLGTGMTYEQYF. Here the CDR3 DNA reads TGTGCCAGTAGTCTCGGGACAGGGATGACCTACGAGCAGTACTTC.

The rearrangement uses TRBV28 and TRBJ1-2; possibly TRBD1 for D (6 bases). Germline CDR1 MDHEN, CDR2 SYDVKM. This CDR3 contains 16 residues. Deletions cut 6 bases from V and 4 bases from J, with 21 bases between. In DNA form, the CDR3 reads TGTGCCAGCAGCCCGAACGGGACACCCCACCCCTATGGCTACACCTTC. This translates into CASSPNGTPHPYGYTF.

The rearrangement uses TRBV19 and TRBJ2-2; no firm D call. CDR1 is LNHDA and CDR2 is SQIVND in the germline V gene (reference sequence). V gave up 10 bases and J gave up 0 bases, with 9 bases separating them. CDR3 length: 13 residues. CDR3 loop: CATPAANTGELFF. CDR3 bases: TGTGCCACCCCCGCGGCGAACACCGGGGAGCTGTTTTTT. The full variable domain, in which reference TRBV19 and TRBJ2-2 provide the parts outside the CDR3, is DGGITQSPKYLFRKEGQNVTLSCEQNLNHDAMYWYRQDPGQGLRLIYYSQIVNDFQKGDIAEGYSVSREKKESFPLTVTSAQKNPTAFYLCATPAANTGELFFGEGSRLTVL.

The chain is built from TRBV9 and TRBJ2-2; 8 bases are a match to TRBD1. This CDR3 is 15 amino acids long. V lost 3 bases, J lost 4 bases, and 5 bases stayed unmatched. In germline, CDR1 is SGDLS, CDR2 YYNGEE. CDR3 residues: CASSGGQGSTGELFF. CDR3 nucleotides: TGTGCCAGCAGCGGAGGACAGGGCAGCACCGGGGAGCTGTTTTTT.

This CDR3 is CASSSLGTSGRQFF. In DNA form, the CDR3 reads TGTGCCAGCAGCTCCCTCGGGACTAGCGGTCGGCAGTTCTTC. This chain connects TRBV7-3 to TRBJ2-1; 11 bases align to TRBD2. V shed 4 bases and J 12 bases; nucleotides not matched to a gene: 8. Germline V gene data show CDR1 as SGHTA and CDR2 as FQGTGA. The CDR3 totals 14 residues.

The J gene is TRBJ1-4, the V gene TRBV27; D is undetermined. Trimming cost V 3 bases and J 8 bases, with 16 bases left between them. Germline loops: CDR1 MNHEY, CDR2 SMNVEV (reference sequence). The CDR3 extends over 15 amino acids. This chain's CDR3 is CASSFLRAEGEKLFF. For the CDR3, the DNA is TGTGCCAGCAGTTTTTTGAGGGCGGAGGGAGAAAAACTGTTTTTT. Using reference TRBV27 and TRBJ1-4 for the parts outside the CDR3, the full variable domain is EAQVTQNPRYLITVTGKKLTVTCSQNMNHEYMSWYRQDPGLGLRQIYYSMNVEVTDKGDVPEGYKVSRKEKRNFPLILESPSPNQTSLYFCASSFLRAEGEKLFFGSGTQLSVL.

The V and J genes are TRBV24-1 and TRBJ1-2; 12 bases fit TRBD1. CDR1 and CDR2 from the germline V gene are KGHDR and SFDVKD. CDR3 length equals 14 residues. The ends lost 6 bases at V and 4 bases at J; junction bases unmatched: 2. The CDR3 coding sequence is TGTGCCACCAGTAAGGGACAGGGGGCCTATGGCTACACCTTC. It specifies CATSKGQGAYGYTF.

The chain links TRBV7-6 to TRBJ2-3; the D gene is possibly TRBD2 (6 bases). Germline assignment: CDR1 SGHVS and CDR2 FNYEAQ. The germline V and J ends were trimmed by 1 base and 0 bases, with 8 bases remaining between them. The CDR3 is 15 amino acids. As DNA, the CDR3 is TGTGCCAGCAGCTTAGTGGGGACTAGCACAGATACGCAGTATTTT. Translation: CASSLVGTSTDTQYF. The full variable domain, in which reference TRBV7-6 and TRBJ2-3 provide the parts outside the CDR3, is GAGVSQSPRYKVTKRGQDVALRCDPISGHVSLYWYRQALGQGPEFLTYFNYEAQQDKSGLPNDRFSAERPEGSISTLTIQRTEQRDSAMYRCASSLVGTSTDTQYFGPGTRLTVL.

The V gene is TRBV10-3, the J gene TRBJ2-1; 12 bases map to TRBD1. The CDR3 totals 15 residues. J gave up 4 bases and V 4 bases, and 2 bases lay outside the gene matches. Germline CDR1 and CDR2: ENHRY and SYGVKD. Here the CDR3 reads CAISGDRGLYNEQFF. CDR3 coding DNA: TGTGCCATCAGTGGGGACAGGGGGCTTTACAATGAGCAGTTCTTC.

The chain combines TRBV3-1 (or the pseudogene TRBV3-2) with TRBJ2-3; the match to TRBD2 covers 10 bases. Germline V gene data show CDR1 as LGHDT and CDR2 as YNNKEL (reference sequence). The CDR3 spans 21 residues. V lost 2 bases to trimming and J lost 3 bases; unmatched junction nucleotides: 20. The CDR3 DNA reads as TGTGCCAGCAGCCAACCCCTTGCCCCTAGCGGGAGTTTAATAAGGACAGATACGCAGTATTTT. It specifies CASSQPLAPSGSLIRTDTQYF.

The V call is TRBV7-6, the J call TRBJ2-7; possible D gene TRBD1, 5 bases. Germline values: CDR1 SGHVS, CDR2 FNYEAQ. Trimming shortened V by 6 bases and J by 0 bases, and 12 bases separated the two germline ends. The CDR3 has 14 residues. DNA for the CDR3: TGTGCCAGCAGTCCAAGGGGTAGCTCCTACGAGCAGTACTTC. Its protein is CASSPRGSSYEQYF.

This chain uses TRBV7-9 with TRBJ2-5, with no clear D. Germline values: CDR1 SEHNR, CDR2 FQNEAQ (reference sequence). The CDR3 covers 17 residues. Trimming stripped 4 bases from V and 2 bases from J, with 20 bases between. The CDR3 coding sequence is TGTGCCAGCAGCTCCACCCGAGTAGATTCGAAACAAGAGACCCAGTACTTC. It yields the protein CASSSTRVDSKQETQYF. Supplemented by reference TRBV7-9 and TRBJ2-5, the full variable domain reads DTGVSQNPRHKITKRGQNVTFRCDPISEHNRLYWYRQTLGQGPEFLTYFQNEAQLEKSRLLSDRFSAERPKGSFSTLEIQRTEQGDSAMYLCASSSTRVDSKQETQYFGPGTRLLVL.

The genes are TRBV6-5 and TRBJ1-2, with 11 bases aligning to TRBD1. The CDR3 length is 15 residues. With 6 bases clipped from V and 4 bases from J, the junction kept 7 bases outside the gene matches. Germline loops: CDR1 MNHEY, CDR2 SVGAGI. The chain's CDR3 is CASRGSGTGGYGYTF. Here the CDR3 DNA reads TGTGCCAGCAGGGGGTCCGGGACAGGGGGCTATGGCTACACCTTC.

The V call is TRBV9, the J call TRBJ2-7; 10 nucleotides line up with TRBD1. This CDR3 contains 16 residues. V trimming: 2 bases; J trimming: 3 bases; junction bases outside the gene matches: 8. From germline, CDR1 is SGDLS and CDR2 YYNGEE. The CDR3 region has the DNA TGTGCCAGCAGCGTGGGGACAGGGGCCAACCACTACGAGCAGTACTTC. Its protein is CASSVGTGANHYEQYF.

J is TRBJ1-2 and V is TRBV6-5; D is unresolved. V was cut by 2 bases and J by 4 bases, with 14 bases left in between. CDR1 and CDR2 from the germline V gene are MNHEY and SVGAGI. The CDR3 has 15 amino acids. CDR3 residues: CASSYVAGSGYGYTF. CDR3 DNA: TGTGCCAGCAGTTACGTTGCGGGGTCCGGCTATGGCTACACCTTC.

The V call is TRBV9, the J call TRBJ2-1, with TRBD1 matching 9 bases. Germline assignment: CDR1 SGDLS and CDR2 YYNGEE. The V and J ends lost 4 bases and 8 bases, in that order; junction bases with no gene match: 7. This CDR3 has 14 residues. DNA of the CDR3: TGTGCCAGCAGCCCCCGGGACAGGGCCCATGAGCAGTTCTTC. Amino acids: CASSPRDRAHEQFF. Variable domain in full (rest from reference TRBV9 and TRBJ2-1): DSGVTQTPKHLITATGQRVTLRCSPRSGDLSVYWYQQSLDQGLQFLIQYYNGEERAKGNILERFSAQQFPDLHSELNLSSLELGDSALYFCASSPRDRAHEQFFGPGTRLTVL.

This chain links TRBV10-3 with TRBJ1-2, with a tentative D call TRBD1 (6 bases). Germline V gene lookup returns CDR1 ENHRY and CDR2 SYGVKD. The CDR3 contains 16 residues. The V gene lost 0 bases and the J gene lost 5 bases, with 16 bases spanning the gap. Written as DNA, the CDR3 is TGTGCCATCAGTGAGTCGACGGGGGGCGGAGGGTATGGCTACACCTTC. Residues: CAISESTGGGGYGYTF.

V is TRBV7-2 and J is TRBJ2-1; the D gene is possibly TRBD1 (6 bases). This CDR3 comprises 14 residues. Trimming left V 4 bases short and J 4 bases short, with 11 bases between. CDR1 is SGHTA, CDR2 FQGNSA, per germline. CDR3 region: CASSSQGIYNEQFF. The CDR3 nucleotides read TGTGCCAGCAGCTCACAGGGAATTTACAATGAGCAGTTCTTC.

This sequence joins TRBV24-1 and TRBJ2-2; 7 positions agree with TRBD1. Per germline, CDR1 KGHDR and CDR2 SFDVKD. The CDR3 totals 13 residues. V dropped 9 bases and J dropped 3; count of bases not matched to a gene: 3. The CDR3 is CATRQGHTGELFF. CDR3 DNA: TGTGCCACCCGACAGGGTCACACCGGGGAGCTGTTTTTT.